This T cell receptor beta chain was profiled in a study of cytomegalovirus exposure and HLA in healthy donors. Findings and limits, study-wide: The authors later found most CMV-associated TCR beta chains appeared HLA-restricted.

A note on this clone: What it binds is not known.

Primers included in the PCR were 60 Vbeta and 13 Jbeta primers. Repertoires were generated with immunoSEQ multiplex PCR, while TCRdb's copy carries only in-frame clones and drops some. The repertoire holds around 170,000 clones, with around 86% as singletons. This CDR3 has 14 residues. Germline assignment: CDR1 SGHDN and CDR2 FVKESK. Germline trimming cut 5 bases from V and 2 bases from J; bases unmatched to any gene: 4. The chain recombines TRBV14 with TRBJ1-2, with 8 positions matching TRBD1. The receptor's source is a woman aged 18-29 years in good health and CMV-seronegative. The sequenced material came from PBMCs. CDR3: CASSDRQGNYGYTF. CDR3 DNA sequence: TGTGCCAGCAGCGACCGACAGGGGAACTATGGCTACACCTTC.